Listed below are T cell receptor beta chains from one sample, sequenced in a study of cytomegalovirus exposure and HLA in healthy donors. The assay was immunoSEQ multiplex PCR, and TCRdb's table has in-frame clones only and misses some. This sample lists 150,000 to 200,000 clones; its ten largest clones have around 1.9%. The sequenced sample was PBMCs. The receptors shown here come from a man aged 25 to 45 in good health and CMV-seronegative. The CDR3 runs from the conserved cysteine through the conserved F or W. A D gene is named only where the DNA matches it firmly.

CDR3 length: 17
V gene: TRBV19
D gene: NA
J gene: TRBJ2-3
CDR3 DNA: TGTGCCAGTAGTATAGATCCTAGCGCAGCTAGCACAGATACGCAGTATTTT
CDR3 protein: CASSIDPSAASTDTQYF

CDR3 length: 13
V gene: TRBV30
D gene: TRBD1
J gene: TRBJ1-4
CDR3 DNA: TGTGCCTGGAGTGTACAGGGGAGTGAAAAACTGTTTTTT
CDR3 protein: CAWSVQGSEKLFF

CDR3 length: 15
V gene: TRBV11-2
D gene: NA
J gene: TRBJ1-1
CDR3 DNA: TGTGCCAGCAGCTTAACGGAGGGGAGGGGGTCTGAAGCTTTCTTT
CDR3 protein: CASSLTEGRGSEAFF

CDR3 length: 14
V gene: TRBV19
D gene: TRBD1
J gene: TRBJ1-1
CDR3 DNA: TGTGCCAGTAGTGACAGGGGTGATGGCACTGAAGCTTTCTTT
CDR3 protein: CASSDRGDGTEAFF

CDR3 length: 15
V gene: TRBV5-1
D gene: TRBD2
J gene: TRBJ2-7
CDR3 DNA: TGCGCCAGCAGCTCCCTAGCGGGGAGCTCCTACGAGCAGTACTTC
CDR3 protein: CASSSLAGSSYEQYF

CDR3 length: 13
V gene: TRBV27
D gene: NA
J gene: TRBJ2-7
CDR3 DNA: TGTGCCAGCAGTTTATTCGGGGCCTACGAGCAGTACTTC
CDR3 protein: CASSLFGAYEQYF

CDR3 length: 14
V gene: TRBV2
D gene: NA
J gene: TRBJ1-1
CDR3 DNA: TGTGCCAGCAGTGAAGCGAGCGGTTTCACTGAAGCTTTCTTT
CDR3 protein: CASSEASGFTEAFF

CDR3 length: 18
V gene: TRBV10-2
D gene: TRBD1
J gene: TRBJ2-1
CDR3 DNA: TGCGCCAGCAGGTGGACAGGGGGCGCTGGGGTGGGAGGCAATGAGCAGTTCTTC
CDR3 protein: CASRWTGGAGVGGNEQFF

CDR3 length: 16
V gene: TRBV7-2
D gene: TRBD2
J gene: TRBJ2-2
CDR3 DNA: TGTGCCAGCAGCTCCTTTAGCGGGTACAACACCGGGAAGCTGTTTTTT
CDR3 protein: CASSSFSGYNTGKLFF

CDR3 length: 11
V gene: TRBV28
D gene: NA
J gene: TRBJ1-4
CDR3 DNA: TGTGCCAGCAGGACAAACGAAAAACTGTTTTTT
CDR3 protein: CASRTNEKLFF

CDR3 length: 15
V gene: TRBV6-4
D gene: NA
J gene: TRBJ2-2
CDR3 DNA: TGTGCCAGCAGACTACATTCGGTAGCGACCGGGGAGCTGTTTTTT
CDR3 protein: CASRLHSVATGELFF

CDR3 length: 16
V gene: TRBV19
D gene: NA
J gene: TRBJ1-1
CDR3 DNA: TGTGCCAGTAGTATCCCAGACAGGCCGGGAATCTCTGAAGCTTTCTTT
CDR3 protein: CASSIPDRPGISEAFF

CDR3 length: 16
V gene: TRBV5-1
D gene: NA
J gene: TRBJ1-6
CDR3 DNA: TGCGCCAGCAGCTTGGGGAGCTCGCCCCCCAATTCACCCCTCCACTTT
CDR3 protein: CASSLGSSPPNSPLHF

CDR3 length: 16
V gene: TRBV6-1
D gene: TRBD1
J gene: TRBJ1-5
CDR3 DNA: TGTGCCAGCAGTGCCTCCGGAGGGACAGTTAATCAGCCCCAGCATTTT
CDR3 protein: CASSASGGTVNQPQHF

CDR3 length: 16
V gene: TRBV5-1
D gene: TRBD1
J gene: TRBJ2-3
CDR3 DNA: TGCGCCAGCAGCTTGGCCAGTAGCCCAGGGGGCGATACGCAGTATTTT
CDR3 protein: CASSLASSPGGDTQYF

CDR3 length: 12
V gene: TRBV28
D gene: NA
J gene: TRBJ2-5
CDR3 DNA: TGTGCCAGCAGTAGCGCGAAAGAGACCCAGTACTTC
CDR3 protein: CASSSAKETQYF

CDR3 length: 15
V gene: TRBV5-4
D gene: TRBD2
J gene: TRBJ2-7
CDR3 DNA: TGTGCCAGCAGCCCTGGGGGGGGGAGAGACTACGAGCAGTACTTC
CDR3 protein: CASSPGGGRDYEQYF

CDR3 length: 12
V gene: TRBV27
D gene: TRBD1
J gene: TRBJ1-1
CDR3 DNA: TGTGCCAGTAGGGGGCGGGACACTGAAGCTTTCTTT
CDR3 protein: CASRGRDTEAFF

CDR3 length: 15
V gene: TRBV11-2
D gene: NA
J gene: TRBJ1-2
CDR3 DNA: TGTGCCAGCAGCTTAGTATTACAGGCTGCCTATGGCTACACCTTC
CDR3 protein: CASSLVLQAAYGYTF

CDR3 length: 15
V gene: TRBV11-1
D gene: NA
J gene: TRBJ2-3
CDR3 DNA: TGTGCCAGCAGCTTAGGACTGTCTAGCACAGATACGCAGTATTTT
CDR3 protein: CASSLGLSSTDTQYF

CDR3 length: 18
V gene: TRBV27
D gene: TRBD1
J gene: TRBJ1-5
CDR3 DNA: TGTGCCAGTAGCCGCCTCGGAGGCCAGACAGGGGCGGGCCAGCCCCAGCATTTT
CDR3 protein: CASSRLGGQTGAGQPQHF

CDR3 length: 15
V gene: TRBV7-3
D gene: TRBD2
J gene: TRBJ2-1
CDR3 DNA: TGTGCCAGCAGGACTAGCGGGAGCTCCTACAATGAGCAGTTCTTC
CDR3 protein: CASRTSGSSYNEQFF